The following is a T cell receptor beta chain sequence with its context. Profiled with immunoSEQ multiplex PCR; TCRdb holds only in-frame clones, not every one. The sample lists fewer than 300,000 clones, more than 70% occurring once. The CDR3 consists of 14 residues. Trimming shortened V by 4 bases and J by 1 base, and 11 bases separated the two germline ends. CDR1 SGHRS and CDR2 YFSETQ come from the germline V gene. The data derive from a study of blood T cell repertoires in COVID-19. Looking at the study overall: The United States, Italy and Spain supplied acute and convalescent COVID-19 samples. Nucleic acid was either cDNA or gDNA, and it came from T cells, B-cell-depleted T cells, or PBMCs.

The chain has TRBV5-1 and TRBJ1-1; a possible D gene is TRBD1 (5 bases). This clonotype originated in a woman between 18 and 30 years old with acute or convalescent COVID-19. The sequenced sample was peripheral blood. CDR3 nucleotide sequence: TGCGCCAGCAGCGTTCAGGGAGGGAACACTGAAGCTTTCTTT. The encoded protein is CASSVQGGNTEAFF.